The entry that follows covers one T cell receptor beta chain sequence. The antigen is unknown. The data were taken from a study of cytomegalovirus exposure and HLA in healthy donors. Profiling relied on immunoSEQ multiplex PCR, and the TCRdb table lists in-frame clones only, not all of them. This table has 100,000 to 150,000 clones, roughly 95% appearing once. Study-level results: There were about 160 TCR beta chains listed as cytomegalovirus-associated. Many donors carried some public TCRs, although rarity characterized most TCR sequences. It was reported that the classifier diagnosed cytomegalovirus status with high specificity and sensitivity in both the original and validation cohorts.

The TCR comes from a man aged 18 to 29 in good health and CMV-seronegative. Sequencing used PBMCs.

The CDR3, as DNA: TGTGCCAGCAGTGAATCTCCCGGCGGTTCGTTCTTC. Protein: CASSESPGGSFF. The V call is TRBV6-1, the J call TRBJ2-1; no firm D call. This CDR3 comprises 12 residues. Trimming shortened V by 2 bases and J by 15 bases, and 14 bases separated the two germline ends. CDR1 and CDR2 from the germline V gene are MNHNS and SASEGT.